The sequence of this T cell receptor (beta chain) was determined in a study of T cells in Graves' hyperthyroidism and ophthalmopathy. Study information: Initial diagnosis, before any treatment, was when peripheral blood was collected.

Patients between 18 and 65 years old had hyperthyroidism, newly diagnosed and lasting under 2 months. PBMCs were obtained from under 13 ml fresh peripheral blood. Template material for amplifying TCR beta CDR3 regions consisted of RNA transcripts. In the first-round RT-PCR of the TCR CDR3, the HTBI primer set was used. TCRdb re-called the multiplex PCR reads through MiXCR, storing one row per CDR3 protein. Of roughly 300,000 distinct CDR3 sequences listed, under 30% are singletons. The CDR3 is made up of 17 amino acids. V trimming: 4 bases; J trimming: 0 bases; junction bases outside the gene matches: 7. The count of this clonotype is one.

Sequenced sample: blood. The source is a man aged 40-49 years with Graves' hyperthyroidism that later progressed to Graves' ophthalmopathy. The chain uses TRBV12-3 or TRBV12-4 and TRBJ2-7; 12 nucleotides match TRBD2. The CDR3 DNA is TGTGCCAGCAGTTCCCCCCCGACTAGCGGGAGCTCCTACGAGCAGTACTTC. Protein sequence: CASSSPPTSGSSYEQYF.